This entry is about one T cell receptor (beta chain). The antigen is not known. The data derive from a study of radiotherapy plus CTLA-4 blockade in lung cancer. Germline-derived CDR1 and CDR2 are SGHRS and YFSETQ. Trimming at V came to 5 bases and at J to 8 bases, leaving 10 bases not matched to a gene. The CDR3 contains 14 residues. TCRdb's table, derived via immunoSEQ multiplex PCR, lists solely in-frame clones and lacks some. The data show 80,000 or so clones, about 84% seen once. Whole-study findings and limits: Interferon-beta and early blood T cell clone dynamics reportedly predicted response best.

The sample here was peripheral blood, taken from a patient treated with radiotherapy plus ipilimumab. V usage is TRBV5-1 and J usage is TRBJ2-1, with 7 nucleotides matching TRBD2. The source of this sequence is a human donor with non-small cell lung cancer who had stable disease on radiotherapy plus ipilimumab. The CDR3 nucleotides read TGCGCCAGCAGTGAGAGCGGGATAGGCCATGAGCAGTTCTTC. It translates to CASSESGIGHEQFF.